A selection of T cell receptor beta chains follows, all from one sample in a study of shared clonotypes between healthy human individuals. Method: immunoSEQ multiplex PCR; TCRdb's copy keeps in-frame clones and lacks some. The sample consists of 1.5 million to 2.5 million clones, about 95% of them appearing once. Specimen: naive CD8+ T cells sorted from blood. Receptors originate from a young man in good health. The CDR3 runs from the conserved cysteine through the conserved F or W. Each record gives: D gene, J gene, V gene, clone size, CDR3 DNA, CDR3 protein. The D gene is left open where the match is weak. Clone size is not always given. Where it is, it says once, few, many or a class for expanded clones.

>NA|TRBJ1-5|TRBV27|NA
TGTGCCAGCAGTTTATCAGGGTCGCGTGGAGGCAATCAGCCCCAGCATTTT
CASSLSGSRGGNQPQHF
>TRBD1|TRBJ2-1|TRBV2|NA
TGTGCCAGCAGTGAAGTAGGACAGGGAGTGCCCTCTGAGCAGTTCTTC
CASSEVGQGVPSEQFF
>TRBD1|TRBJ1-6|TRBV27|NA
TGTGCCAGCAGTGTCGGACAGGGGGCTTCACCCCTCCACTTT
CASSVGQGASPLHF
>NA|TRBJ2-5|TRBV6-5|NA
TGTGCCAGCAGTACCCTCCACGTCGACGAGACCCAGTACTTC
CASSTLHVDETQYF
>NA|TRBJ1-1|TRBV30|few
TGTGCCTGGGGATGGGGAATGAACACTGAAGCTTTCTTT
CAWGWGMNTEAFF
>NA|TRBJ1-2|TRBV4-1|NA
TGCGCCAGCAGCCGCCGTAGCGTGGATGGCTACACCTTC
CASSRRSVDGYTF
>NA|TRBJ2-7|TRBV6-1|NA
TGTGCCAGCAGTGAAATTTTTGTGGGCTACGAGCAGTACTTC
CASSEIFVGYEQYF
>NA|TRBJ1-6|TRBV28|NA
TGTGCCAGCAGTGTAACAGGGAATTCACCCCTCCACTTT
CASSVTGNSPLHF
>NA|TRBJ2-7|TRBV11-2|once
TGTGCCAGCAGCTTAGGAGGAGGCTACGAGCAGTACTTC
CASSLGGGYEQYF
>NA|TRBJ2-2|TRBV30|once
TGTGCCTGGACGCAGGGGTGGAACACCGGGGAGCTGTTTTTT
CAWTQGWNTGELFF
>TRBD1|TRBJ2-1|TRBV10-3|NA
TGTGCCATCAGTGACCCGGGACAGGGGTCTGAGCAGTTCTTC
CAISDPGQGSEQFF
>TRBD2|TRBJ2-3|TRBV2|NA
TGTGCCAGCAGTGGACTAGCGGGCTCCACCACAGATACGCAGTATTTT
CASSGLAGSTTDTQYF
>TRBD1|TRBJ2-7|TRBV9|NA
TGTGCCAGCAGCGAACGTTGGACAGGGGGGTTCTACGAGCAGTACTTC
CASSERWTGGFYEQYF
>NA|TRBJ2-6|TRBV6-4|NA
TGTGCCAGCAGTGCCGGGACGGCGTATGGGGCCAACGTCCTGACTTTC
CASSAGTAYGANVLTF
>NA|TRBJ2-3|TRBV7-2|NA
TGTGCCAGCACCCCGCTAGGGGTCGAGGATACGCAGTATTTT
CASTPLGVEDTQYF
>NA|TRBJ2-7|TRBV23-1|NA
TGCGCCAGCAGTCAAGGCAGCCCCTACGAGCAGTACTTC
CASSQGSPYEQYF
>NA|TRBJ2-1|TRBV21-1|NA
TGTGCCAGCAGCAAGCAGGAGGATGAGCAGTTCTTC
CASSKQEDEQFF
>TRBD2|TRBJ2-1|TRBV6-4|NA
TGTGCCAGCAGTGACTCACCTACTGGAGCGGGACGGTACAATGAGCAGTTCTTC
CASSDSPTGAGRYNEQFF
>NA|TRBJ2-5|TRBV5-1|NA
TGCGCCAGCAGCTTGGGTCAGGGTGGAGAGACCCAGTACTTC
CASSLGQGGETQYF
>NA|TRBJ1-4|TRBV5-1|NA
TGCGCCAGCAGCTTCTGGCAGGGAAACGAAAAACTGTTTTTT
CASSFWQGNEKLFF
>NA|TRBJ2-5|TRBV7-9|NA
TGTGCCAGCAGCTCAAGCGGGCAGGGGGTAGCAGAGACCCAGTACTTC
CASSSSGQGVAETQYF
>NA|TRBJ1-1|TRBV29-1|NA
TGCAGCGGGACGGCGGGGGGCACTGAAGCTTTCTTT
CSGTAGGTEAFF
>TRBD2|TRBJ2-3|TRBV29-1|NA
TGCAGCGGTAGCGGGACTAGCGGGAGTGTTGGCACAGATACGCAGTATTTT
CSGSGTSGSVGTDTQYF
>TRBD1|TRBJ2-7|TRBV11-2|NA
TGTGCCAGCAGCTTTGACAGGGGGTCCTACGAGCAGTACTTC
CASSFDRGSYEQYF
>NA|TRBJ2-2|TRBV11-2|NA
TGTGCCAGCAGCTTACTGTCGACCCCGAACACCGGGGAGCTGTTTTTT
CASSLLSTPNTGELFF
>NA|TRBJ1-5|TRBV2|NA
TGTGCCAGCAGCGAAAGGGGCAATCAGCCCCAGCATTTT
CASSERGNQPQHF